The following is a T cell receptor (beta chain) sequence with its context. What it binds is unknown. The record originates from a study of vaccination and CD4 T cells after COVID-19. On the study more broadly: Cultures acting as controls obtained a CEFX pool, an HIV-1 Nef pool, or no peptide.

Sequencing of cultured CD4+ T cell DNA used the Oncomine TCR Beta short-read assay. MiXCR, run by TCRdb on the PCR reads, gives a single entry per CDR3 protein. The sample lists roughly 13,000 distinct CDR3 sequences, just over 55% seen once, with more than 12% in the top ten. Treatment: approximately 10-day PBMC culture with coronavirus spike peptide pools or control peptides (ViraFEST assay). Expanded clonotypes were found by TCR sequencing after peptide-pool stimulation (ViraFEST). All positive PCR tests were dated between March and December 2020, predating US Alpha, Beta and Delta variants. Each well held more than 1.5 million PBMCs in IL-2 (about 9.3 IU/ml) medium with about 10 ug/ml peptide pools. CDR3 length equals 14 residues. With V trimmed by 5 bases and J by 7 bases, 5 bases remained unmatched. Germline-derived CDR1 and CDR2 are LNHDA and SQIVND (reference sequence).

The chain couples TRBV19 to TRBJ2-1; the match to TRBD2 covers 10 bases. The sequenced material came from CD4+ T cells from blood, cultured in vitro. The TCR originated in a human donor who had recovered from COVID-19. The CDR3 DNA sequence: TGTGCCAGTAGTCCGGTGACTAGCGGGAATGAGCAGTTCTTC. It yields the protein CASSPVTSGNEQFF.